A selection of T cell receptor beta chains follows, all from one sample in a study of blood T cell repertoires in COVID-19. Repertoires were generated with immunoSEQ multiplex PCR, while TCRdb's copy carries only in-frame clones and drops some. This repertoire shows under 100,000 clones, roughly 84% found once; its top ten account for roughly 3.2%. Sequencing used peripheral blood. Receptor source: a woman of 80 years or more with COVID-19, enrolled during active disease. Both conserved end residues are part of each CDR3. D genes are given only for firm matches. Not all rows give a size; the values are once, few, many and, for expanded clones, a class.

>TRBJ2-5|TRBV2|.|.
TGTGCCAGCGGACTAACGGGAGAGACCCAGTACTTC
CASGLTGETQYF
>TRBJ2-7|TRBV28|.|TRBD1
TGTGCCAGCAGTCCGGGACAGGGGTACGAGCAGTACTTC
CASSPGQGYEQYF
>TRBJ2-2|TRBV10-2|.|TRBD2
TGCGCCAGCATACCAGCGGGGGGACTCACCGGGGAGCTGTTTTTT
CASIPAGGLTGELFF
>TRBJ1-5|TRBV30|.|.
TGTGCCTGGAGTGCACAGCGGACCAATCAGCCCCAGCATTTT
CAWSAQRTNQPQHF
>TRBJ2-1|TRBV15|.|.
TGTGCCACCAGCAGAGATCAACTAGCCGTTCAGTTCTTC
CATSRDQLAVQFF
>TRBJ1-1|TRBV7-3|.|.
TGTGCCAGCAGCTTAGGTACTTTGAACACTGAAGCTTTCTTT
CASSLGTLNTEAFF
>TRBJ2-7|TRBV7-2|.|TRBD1
TGTGCCAGCAGCTTAGCGGGACAGGGGAACCTCTACGAGCAGTACTTC
CASSLAGQGNLYEQYF
>TRBJ2-2|TRBV24-1|.|TRBD1
TGTGCCACCAGTGTTCCCGGGACAGCAGCGAACACCGGGGAGCTGTTTTTT
CATSVPGTAANTGELFF
>TRBJ1-2|TRBV11-1|.|.
TGTGCCAGCAGCTGGGGAGGGACCTCATATGGCTACACCTTC
CASSWGGTSYGYTF
>TRBJ2-7|TRBV7-2|once|.
TGTGCCAGCGGCGAGGGCCCTATCCGGGGCGAGCAGTACTTC
CASGEGPIRGEQYF
>TRBJ2-3|TRBV9|.|TRBD2
TGTGCCAGCAGCCCCGGGGGGATGAGCACAGATACGCAGTATTTT
CASSPGGMSTDTQYF
>TRBJ2-3|TRBV7-2|.|TRBD1
TGTGCCAGCAGCTTGCTTTGGACAGGGGGCACAGATACGCAGTATTTT
CASSLLWTGGTDTQYF